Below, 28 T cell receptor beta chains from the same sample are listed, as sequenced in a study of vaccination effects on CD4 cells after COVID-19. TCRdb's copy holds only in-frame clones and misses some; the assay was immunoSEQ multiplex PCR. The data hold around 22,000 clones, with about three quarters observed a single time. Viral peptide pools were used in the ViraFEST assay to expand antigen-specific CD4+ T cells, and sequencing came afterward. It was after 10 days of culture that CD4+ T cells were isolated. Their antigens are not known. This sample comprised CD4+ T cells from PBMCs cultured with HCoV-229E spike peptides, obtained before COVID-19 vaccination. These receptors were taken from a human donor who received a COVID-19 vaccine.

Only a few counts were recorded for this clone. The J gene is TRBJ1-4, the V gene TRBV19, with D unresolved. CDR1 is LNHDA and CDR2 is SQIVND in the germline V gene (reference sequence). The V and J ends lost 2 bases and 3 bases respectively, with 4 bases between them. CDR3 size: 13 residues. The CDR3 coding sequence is TGTGCCAGTAGTATAAGGTCTAATGAAAAACTGTTTTTT. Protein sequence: CASSIRSNEKLFF.

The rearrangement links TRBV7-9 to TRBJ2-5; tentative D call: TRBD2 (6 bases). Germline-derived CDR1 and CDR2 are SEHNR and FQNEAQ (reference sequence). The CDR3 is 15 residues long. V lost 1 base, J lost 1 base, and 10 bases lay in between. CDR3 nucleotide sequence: TGTGCCAGCAGCTTAGGGGCGGGGATCCAAGAGACCCAGTACTTC. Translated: CASSLGAGIQETQYF. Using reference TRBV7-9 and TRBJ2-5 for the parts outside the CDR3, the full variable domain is DTGVSQNPRHKITKRGQNVTFRCDPISEHNRLYWYRQTLGQGPEFLTYFQNEAQLEKSRLLSDRFSAERPKGSFSTLEIQRTEQGDSAMYLCASSLGAGIQETQYFGPGTRLLVL.

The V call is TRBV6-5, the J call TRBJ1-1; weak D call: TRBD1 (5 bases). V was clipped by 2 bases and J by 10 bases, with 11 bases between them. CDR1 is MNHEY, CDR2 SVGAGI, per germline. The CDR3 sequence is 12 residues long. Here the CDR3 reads CASSYRGSIAFF. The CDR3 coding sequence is TGTGCCAGCAGTTACCGGGGGAGTATAGCTTTCTTT.

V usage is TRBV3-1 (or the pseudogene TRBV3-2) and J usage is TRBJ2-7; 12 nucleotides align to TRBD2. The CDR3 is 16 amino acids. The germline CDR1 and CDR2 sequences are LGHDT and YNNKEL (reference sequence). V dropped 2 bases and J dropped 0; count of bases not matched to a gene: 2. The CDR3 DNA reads TGTGCCAGCAGCCAACCGGGACTAGCGGGCTCCTACGAGCAGTACTTC. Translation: CASSQPGLAGSYEQYF.

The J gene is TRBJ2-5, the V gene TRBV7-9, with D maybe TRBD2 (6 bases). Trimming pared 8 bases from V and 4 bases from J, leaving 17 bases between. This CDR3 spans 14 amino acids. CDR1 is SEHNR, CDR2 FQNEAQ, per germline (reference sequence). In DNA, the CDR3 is TGTGCCAGCCAGTCGAGCGGAGGGGTAGAGACCCAGTACTTC. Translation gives CASQSSGGVETQYF.

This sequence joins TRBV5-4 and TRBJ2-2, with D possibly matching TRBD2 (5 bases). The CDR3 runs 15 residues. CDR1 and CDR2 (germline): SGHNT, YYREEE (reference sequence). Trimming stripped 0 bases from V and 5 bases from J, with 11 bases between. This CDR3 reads CASSLALGRTGELFF. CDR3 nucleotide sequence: TGTGCCAGCAGCTTGGCCTTGGGGAGAACCGGGGAGCTGTTTTTT.

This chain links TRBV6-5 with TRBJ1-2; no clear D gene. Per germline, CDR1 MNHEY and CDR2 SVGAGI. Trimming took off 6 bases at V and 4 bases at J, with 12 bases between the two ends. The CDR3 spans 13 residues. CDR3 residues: CASRTAGTYGYTF. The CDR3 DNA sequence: TGTGCCAGCAGAACCGCCGGTACCTATGGCTACACCTTC.

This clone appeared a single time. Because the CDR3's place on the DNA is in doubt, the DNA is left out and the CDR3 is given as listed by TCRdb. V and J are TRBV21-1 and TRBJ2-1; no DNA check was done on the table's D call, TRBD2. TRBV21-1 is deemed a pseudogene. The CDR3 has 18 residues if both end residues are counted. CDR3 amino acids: CASKVGAGTSGSTNEQFF.

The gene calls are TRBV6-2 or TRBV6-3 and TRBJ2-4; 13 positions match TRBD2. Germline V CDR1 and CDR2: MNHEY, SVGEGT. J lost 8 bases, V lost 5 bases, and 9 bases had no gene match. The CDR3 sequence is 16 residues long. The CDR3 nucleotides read TGTGCCAGCAGTCCCGGACTAGCGGGGGTAATGTACATTCAGTACTTC. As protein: CASSPGLAGVMYIQYF.

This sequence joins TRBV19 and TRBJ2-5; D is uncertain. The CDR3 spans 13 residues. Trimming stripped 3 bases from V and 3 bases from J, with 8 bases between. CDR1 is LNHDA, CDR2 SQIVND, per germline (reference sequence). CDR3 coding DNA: TGTGCCAGTAGTATTAGCCTCAAAGAGACCCAGTACTTC. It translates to CASSISLKETQYF.

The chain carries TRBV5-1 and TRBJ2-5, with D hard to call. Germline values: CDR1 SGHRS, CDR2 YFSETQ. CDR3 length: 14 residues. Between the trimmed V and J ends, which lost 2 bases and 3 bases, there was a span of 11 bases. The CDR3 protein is CASSFAPRKETQYF. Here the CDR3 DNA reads TGCGCCAGCAGCTTCGCCCCGAGGAAAGAGACCCAGTACTTC.

The CDR3 sequence is CASSSLTRGRRGEQYF. DNA for the CDR3: TGTGCCAGCAGTTCTCTCACCAGGGGCAGAAGAGGAGAGCAGTACTTC. The chain links TRBV28 to TRBJ2-7; D possibly corresponds to TRBD1 (6 bases). This CDR3 has 16 amino acids. Between the trimmed V and J ends, which lost 4 bases and 7 bases, there was a span of 23 bases. Germline CDR1 reads MDHEN; CDR2 reads SYDVKM.

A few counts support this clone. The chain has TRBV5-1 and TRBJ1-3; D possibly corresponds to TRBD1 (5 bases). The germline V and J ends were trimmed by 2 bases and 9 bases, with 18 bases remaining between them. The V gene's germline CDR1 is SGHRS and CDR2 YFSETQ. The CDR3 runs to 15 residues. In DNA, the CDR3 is TGCGCCAGCAGCTTTACCGACAGTGCAAAGGGCACCATATATTTT. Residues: CASSFTDSAKGTIYF.

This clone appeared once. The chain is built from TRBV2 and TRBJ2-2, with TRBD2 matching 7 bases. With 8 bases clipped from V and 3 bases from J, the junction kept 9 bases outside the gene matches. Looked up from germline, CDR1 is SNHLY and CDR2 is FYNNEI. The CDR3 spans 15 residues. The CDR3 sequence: CASGVLAKHTGELFF. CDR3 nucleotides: TGTGCCAGCGGAGTACTAGCGAAGCACACCGGGGAGCTGTTTTTT.

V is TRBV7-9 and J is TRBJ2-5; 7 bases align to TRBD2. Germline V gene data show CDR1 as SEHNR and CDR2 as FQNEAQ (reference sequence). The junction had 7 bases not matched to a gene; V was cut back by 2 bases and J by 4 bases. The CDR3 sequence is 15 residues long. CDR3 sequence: CASSLYGGGPETQYF. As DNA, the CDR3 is TGTGCCAGCAGCTTATACGGGGGAGGGCCAGAGACCCAGTACTTC.

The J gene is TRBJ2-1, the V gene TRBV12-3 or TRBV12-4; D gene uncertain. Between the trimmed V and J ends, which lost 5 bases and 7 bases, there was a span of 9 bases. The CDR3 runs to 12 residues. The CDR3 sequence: CASSPLENEQFF. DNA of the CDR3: TGTGCCAGCAGTCCCTTAGAAAATGAGCAGTTCTTC.

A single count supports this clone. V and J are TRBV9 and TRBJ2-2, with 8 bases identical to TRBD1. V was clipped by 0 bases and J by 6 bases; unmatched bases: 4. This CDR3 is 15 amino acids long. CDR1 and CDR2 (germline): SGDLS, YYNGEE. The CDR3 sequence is CASSVGTGYSGELFF. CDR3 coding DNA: TGTGCCAGCAGCGTAGGGACAGGGTATTCCGGGGAGCTGTTTTTT.

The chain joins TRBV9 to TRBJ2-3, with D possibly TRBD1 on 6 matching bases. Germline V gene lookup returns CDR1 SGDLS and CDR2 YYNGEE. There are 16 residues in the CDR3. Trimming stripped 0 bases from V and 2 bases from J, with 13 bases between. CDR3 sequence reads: CASSVVGTLNTDTQYF. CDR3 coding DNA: TGTGCCAGCAGCGTAGTGGGGACACTTAACACAGATACGCAGTATTTT.

The chain's CDR3 is CASSPGLTTRHAYTF. CDR3 nucleotide sequence: TGTGCCAGCTCACCGGGCCTGACGACGCGGCATGCCTACACCTTC. This chain uses TRBV18 with TRBJ1-2; D not certain. CDR3 length equals 15 residues. With 3 bases removed from V and 10 bases from J, the gap between germline ends came to 21 bases. CDR1 KGHSH and CDR2 LQKENI come from the germline V gene.

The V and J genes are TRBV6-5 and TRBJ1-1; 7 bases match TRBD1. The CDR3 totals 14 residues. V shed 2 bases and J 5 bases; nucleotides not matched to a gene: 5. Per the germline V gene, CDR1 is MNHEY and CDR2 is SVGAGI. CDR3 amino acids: CASSYRGLGTEAFF. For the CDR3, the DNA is TGTGCCAGCAGTTACAGGGGGCTAGGGACTGAAGCTTTCTTT.

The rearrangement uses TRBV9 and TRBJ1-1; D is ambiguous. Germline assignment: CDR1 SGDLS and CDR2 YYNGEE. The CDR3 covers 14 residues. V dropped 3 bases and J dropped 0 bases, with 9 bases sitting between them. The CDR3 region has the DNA TGTGCCAGCAGCGGTAACAGCCTGAACACTGAAGCTTTCTTT. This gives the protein CASSGNSLNTEAFF.

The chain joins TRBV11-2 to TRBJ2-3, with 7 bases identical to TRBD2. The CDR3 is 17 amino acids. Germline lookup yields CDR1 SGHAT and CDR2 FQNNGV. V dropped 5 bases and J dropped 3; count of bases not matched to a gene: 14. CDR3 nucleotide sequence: TGTGCCAGCAGCCCCGGGACTATCTGGAGGGATACAGATACGCAGTATTTT. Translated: CASSPGTIWRDTDTQYF.

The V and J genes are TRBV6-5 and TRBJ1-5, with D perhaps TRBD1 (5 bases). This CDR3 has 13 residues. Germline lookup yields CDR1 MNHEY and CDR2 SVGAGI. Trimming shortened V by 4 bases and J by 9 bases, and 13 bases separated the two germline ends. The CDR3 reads CASSSGGVGPQHF. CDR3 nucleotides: TGTGCCAGCAGTTCGGGGGGGGTAGGGCCCCAGCATTTT.

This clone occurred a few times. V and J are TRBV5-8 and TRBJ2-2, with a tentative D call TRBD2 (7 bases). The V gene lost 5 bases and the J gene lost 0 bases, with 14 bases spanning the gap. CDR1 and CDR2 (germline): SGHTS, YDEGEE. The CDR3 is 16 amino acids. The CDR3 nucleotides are TGTGCCAGCAGTTCCTGGGGGGGGCCGAACACCGGGGAGCTGTTTTTT. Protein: CASSSWGGPNTGELFF.

The CDR3, as DNA: TGCGCCAGCAGCCTGGACAGGACTCAGACCTACGAGCAGTACTTC. Translation gives CASSLDRTQTYEQYF. The J gene is TRBJ2-7, the V gene TRBV5-1; 7 bases map to TRBD1. V gave up 4 bases and J gave up 2 bases; unmatched junction bases: 9. The CDR3 spans 15 residues. CDR1 is SGHRS and CDR2 is YFSETQ in the germline V gene. Variable domain in full (rest from reference TRBV5-1 and TRBJ2-7): KAGVTQTPRYLIKTRGQQVTLSCSPISGHRSVSWYQQTPGQGLQFLFEYFSETQRNKGNFPGRFSGRQFSNSRSEMNVSTLELGDSALYLCASSLDRTQTYEQYFGPGTRLTVT.

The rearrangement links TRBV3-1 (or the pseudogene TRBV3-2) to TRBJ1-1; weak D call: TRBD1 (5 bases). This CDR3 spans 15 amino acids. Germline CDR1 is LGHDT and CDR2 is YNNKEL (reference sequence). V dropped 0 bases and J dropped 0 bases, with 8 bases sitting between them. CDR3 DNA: TGTGCCAGCAGCCAAGAGGGGGTTATGAACACTGAAGCTTTCTTT. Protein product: CASSQEGVMNTEAFF.

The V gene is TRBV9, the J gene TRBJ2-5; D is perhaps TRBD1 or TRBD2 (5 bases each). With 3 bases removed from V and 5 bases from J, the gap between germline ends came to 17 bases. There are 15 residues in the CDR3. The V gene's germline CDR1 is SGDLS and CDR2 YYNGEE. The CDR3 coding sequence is TGTGCCAGCAGCGCCCCCGGGACCGTGCGTGAGACCCAGTACTTC. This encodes CASSAPGTVRETQYF.

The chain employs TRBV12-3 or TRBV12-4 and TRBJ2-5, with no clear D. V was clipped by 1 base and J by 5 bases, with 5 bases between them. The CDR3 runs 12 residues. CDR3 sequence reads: CASSLDGETQYF. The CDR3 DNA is TGTGCCAGCAGTTTAGACGGGGAGACCCAGTACTTC.